The 17 T cell receptor beta chains in this list originate from one sample, sequenced in a study of blood T cell repertoires in COVID-19. Method: immunoSEQ multiplex PCR; TCRdb's copy keeps in-frame clones and lacks some. The sample yields about 62,000 clones, 80% to 95% seen once. The sample taken for sequencing was peripheral blood. These receptors all come from a human donor in a cohort sampled during active COVID-19.

The chain links TRBV7-3 to TRBJ2-5, with D hard to call. With 11 bases removed from V and 0 bases from J, the gap between germline ends came to 16 bases. Per the germline V gene, CDR1 is SGHTA and CDR2 is FQGTGA. CDR3 length equals 14 residues. DNA for the CDR3: TGTGCCCGAACTTTAGTCGATTACCAAGAGACCCAGTACTTC. Protein: CARTLVDYQETQYF.

The chain couples TRBV23-1 to TRBJ1-2, with D maybe TRBD1 (5 bases). TRBV23-1 is labeled an ORF, and its function is uncertain. This CDR3 contains 15 residues. Between the trimmed V and J ends, which lost 6 bases and 4 bases, there was a span of 18 bases. This CDR3 reads CASSKLGGGFYGYTF. DNA of the CDR3: TGCGCCAGCAGCAAGTTGGGGGGGGGTTTCTATGGCTACACCTTC.

This clone was seen a single time. The V gene is TRBV9, the J gene TRBJ1-3; unclear D gene. Germline loops: CDR1 SGDLS, CDR2 YYNGEE. V lost 1 base and J 0 bases, leaving 8 bases between the germline ends. This CDR3 spans 15 amino acids. The CDR3, as DNA: TGTGCCAGCAGCGTATCTGGAGGCTCTGGAAACACCATATATTTT. This translates into CASSVSGGSGNTIYF.

This chain joins TRBV3-1 (or the pseudogene TRBV3-2) and TRBJ1-1, with D maybe TRBD1 (5 bases). Per the germline V gene, CDR1 is LGHDT and CDR2 is YNNKEL (reference sequence). Between the trimmed V and J ends, which lost 4 bases and 4 bases, there was a span of 13 bases. The CDR3 is made up of 14 amino acids. The CDR3 here is CASSRVAGSTEAFF. DNA for the CDR3: TGTGCCAGCAGCCGCGTCGCAGGGTCCACTGAAGCTTTCTTT.

This clone was seen just once. CDR3 region: CARKGRDRGRNTEAFF. The CDR3 DNA is TGTGCCAGAAAAGGTAGGGACAGGGGTAGGAACACTGAAGCTTTCTTT. The chain links TRBV5-3 to TRBJ1-1, with 10 bases matching TRBD1. TRBV5-3 is an ORF, and what it does is uncertain. J gave up 1 base and V 6 bases, and 9 bases lay outside the gene matches. The CDR3 runs to 16 residues.

J is TRBJ2-1 and V is TRBV6-2 or TRBV6-3, with a weak D call TRBD2 (6 bases). The CDR3 totals 17 residues. V was shortened by 3 bases and J by 10 bases, with 25 bases between the two germline ends. In germline, CDR1 is MNHEY, CDR2 SVGEGT. CDR3 region: CASSYSHWGTGGGEQFF. CDR3 DNA: TGTGCCAGCAGTTATTCCCATTGGGGGACCGGTGGGGGGGAGCAGTTCTTC.

The chain uses TRBV29-1 and TRBJ2-1, with a possible D match to TRBD2 (6 bases). Germline CDR1 SQVTM, CDR2 ANQGSEA. V was clipped by 0 bases and J by 3 bases, with 15 bases between them. The CDR3 is made up of 16 amino acids. CDR3 loop: CSVEDQSSSVYNEQFF. The DNA of the CDR3 is TGCAGCGTTGAAGATCAGAGTTCTAGCGTCTACAATGAGCAGTTCTTC.

The chain couples TRBV28 to TRBJ1-1, with 7 bases fitting TRBD1. This CDR3 is built from 15 residues. The germline V gene encodes CDR1 MDHEN and CDR2 SYDVKM. V gave up 6 bases and J gave up 4 bases; unmatched junction bases: 11. The CDR3 nucleotides read TGTGCCAGCAGGTCTGACAGGGTAGGGGGCACTGAAGCTTTCTTT. Translated, it gives CASRSDRVGGTEAFF.

The chain uses TRBV5-1 and TRBJ1-1; 11 bases fit TRBD1. The CDR3 is 14 amino acids. Per the germline V gene, CDR1 is SGHRS and CDR2 is YFSETQ. Trimming removed 4 bases from V and 5 bases from J; junction bases left unmatched: 4. This chain's CDR3 is CASSHGTGGTEAFF. DNA of the CDR3: TGCGCCAGCAGCCACGGGACAGGGGGAACTGAAGCTTTCTTT.

CDR3 residues: CAVVAGGNNEQYF. The DNA of the CDR3 is TGTGCCGTGGTAGCGGGAGGTAATAACGAGCAGTACTTC. This chain links TRBV7-2 with TRBJ2-7; 10 bases agree with TRBD2. Germline assignment: CDR1 SGHTA and CDR2 FQGNSA. V shed 11 bases and J 5 bases; nucleotides not matched to a gene: 9. This CDR3 comprises 13 residues.

This rearrangement joins TRBV5-1 to TRBJ2-7; weak D call: TRBD2 (5 bases). Trimming stripped 3 bases from V and 1 base from J, with 14 bases between. This CDR3 has 15 residues. Germline V gene data show CDR1 as SGHRS and CDR2 as YFSETQ. CDR3: CASSWEMGRSYEQYF. The DNA for the CDR3 is TGCGCCAGCAGCTGGGAGATGGGTAGGTCCTACGAGCAGTACTTC.

This chain connects TRBV7-9 to TRBJ1-1; TRBD1 is a possible D gene (6 bases). V lost 7 bases, J lost 4 bases, and 16 bases lay in between. CDR1 is SEHNR, CDR2 FQNEAQ, per germline (reference sequence). This CDR3 contains 14 residues. CDR3 sequence: CASTSQGIGTEAFF. The CDR3 DNA follows: TGTGCCAGCACCTCCCAGGGGATTGGCACTGAAGCTTTCTTT.

The J gene is TRBJ2-7, the V gene TRBV5-4; 8 bases match TRBD1. Trimming at V came to 4 bases and at J to 2 bases, leaving 11 bases not matched to a gene. The germline V gene has CDR1 SGHNT and CDR2 YYREEE (reference sequence). CDR3 length: 16 amino acids. The CDR3 DNA sequence: TGTGCCAGCAGCCCCACACCGGGACAGGTGGCCTACGAGCAGTACTTC. Its protein product is CASSPTPGQVAYEQYF.

This chain links TRBV14 with TRBJ2-3; 9 bases line up with TRBD1. This CDR3 spans 19 amino acids. Trimming cost V 5 bases and J 0 bases; bases outside gene matches: 15. Germline CDR1 reads SGHDN; CDR2 reads FVKESK. CDR3 sequence: CASSYLPYRGLVSTDTQYF. In DNA, the CDR3 is TGTGCCAGCAGCTATTTACCCTACAGGGGGCTGGTAAGCACAGATACGCAGTATTTT.

The genes are TRBV19 and TRBJ2-1; 7 bases line up with TRBD2. Germline assignment: CDR1 LNHDA and CDR2 SQIVND (reference sequence). J gave up 2 bases and V 0 bases, and 7 bases lay outside the gene matches. This CDR3 has 17 residues. CDR3 protein: CASSIDLASGAYNEQFF. The CDR3 DNA reads TGTGCCAGTAGTATAGATCTGGCTAGCGGAGCCTACAATGAGCAGTTCTTC. The full variable domain, with the rest looked up from reference TRBV19 and TRBJ2-1, is DGGITQSPKYLFRKEGQNVTLSCEQNLNHDAMYWYRQDPGQGLRLIYYSQIVNDFQKGDIAEGYSVSREKKESFPLTVTSAQKNPTAFYLCASSIDLASGAYNEQFFGPGTRLTVL.

The chain carries TRBV6-1 and TRBJ1-2, with 9 bases aligning to TRBD1. This CDR3 is built from 15 residues. The V gene's germline CDR1 is MNHNS and CDR2 SASEGT. V was clipped by 2 bases and J by 7 bases; unmatched bases: 8. The CDR3 protein is CASSERDRERGGYTF. In nucleotides, the CDR3 is TGTGCCAGCAGTGAACGGGACAGGGAACGGGGTGGCTACACCTTC.

The chain combines TRBV4-1 with TRBJ2-7, with 9 bases that match TRBD1. Germline values: CDR1 MGHRA, CDR2 YSYEKL. V dropped 3 bases and J dropped 3; count of bases not matched to a gene: 6. This CDR3 spans 15 amino acids. CDR3 in amino acids: CASSQSGTGSYEQYF. The CDR3 nucleotides read TGCGCCAGCAGCCAGTCCGGGACAGGGAGCTACGAGCAGTACTTC.